The 3 T cell receptor beta chains below were found in one sample sequenced in a study of cytomegalovirus exposure and HLA in healthy donors. The PCR ran on 60 Vbeta and 13 Jbeta primers. Assay used: immunoSEQ multiplex PCR; TCRdb lists only in-frame clones, some missing. This table holds about 86,000 clones, about 70% found once. Sequencing used PBMCs. The receptors come from a man aged 55 to 69 in good health and CMV-seronegative.

CDR3 nucleotide sequence: TGTGCCAGCAGTGAATATGGGGCAGGGGTTTTTCGCACTGAAGCTTTCTTT. Residues: CASSEYGAGVFRTEAFF. This chain links TRBV25-1 with TRBJ1-1, with D perhaps matching TRBD1 (6 bases). Between the trimmed V and J ends, which lost 0 bases and 4 bases, there was a span of 18 bases. CDR1 and CDR2 (germline): MGHDK, SYGVNS. The CDR3 extends over 17 amino acids. Looking up the rest from reference TRBV25-1 and TRBJ1-1 gives the full variable domain: EADIYQTPRYLVIGTGKKITLECSQTMGHDKMYWYQQDPGMELHLIHYSYGVNSTEKGDLSSESTVSRIRTEHFPLTLESARPSHTSQYLCASSEYGAGVFRTEAFFGQGTRLTVV.

This chain links TRBV9 with TRBJ2-3; possibly TRBD1 for D (6 bases). Trimming took 3 bases from V and 2 from J, leaving 10 bases between them. The CDR3 totals 14 residues. Germline V lookup: CDR1 SGDLS, CDR2 YYNGEE. CDR3 sequence: CASSANRDTDTQYF. Written as DNA, the CDR3 is TGTGCCAGCAGCGCTAACAGGGACACAGATACGCAGTATTTT.

The rearrangement joins TRBV28 to TRBJ1-2; the match to TRBD1 covers 11 bases. The V gene's germline CDR1 is MDHEN and CDR2 SYDVKM. This CDR3 has 13 amino acids. The V segment lost 6 bases and the J segment 6 bases; nucleotides outside the gene matches: 3. This chain's CDR3 is CASRRTGGHGYTF. CDR3 in DNA: TGTGCCAGCAGAAGGACAGGGGGCCATGGCTACACCTTC.